Presented here are 30 T cell receptor beta chains from one specimen sequenced in a study of PD-L1 blockade in urothelial cancer. Assay: immunoSEQ multiplex PCR; the TCRdb copy retains only in-frame clones and omits some. This table has some 44,000 clones, 65% to 85% appearing once. The sample's time point: pretreatment peripheral blood. The sample was PBMCs, taken around atezolizumab (anti-PD-L1) treatment. These receptors were taken from a man between 60 and 75 years old with urothelial cancer.

The chain employs TRBV2 and TRBJ2-1; 10 nucleotides agree with TRBD2. J was trimmed by 7 bases and V by 8 bases; bases with no gene match: 2. The CDR3 length is 12 residues. Looked up from germline, CDR1 is SNHLY and CDR2 is FYNNEI. Written as DNA, the CDR3 is TGTGCCAGCGAAGCGGGGGGGAATGAGCAGTTCTTC. Protein: CASEAGGNEQFF.

The chain combines TRBV19 with TRBJ1-5; no clear D gene. The CDR3 has 12 amino acids. The germline V and J ends were trimmed by 3 bases and 15 bases, with 15 bases remaining between them. Looked up from germline, CDR1 is LNHDA and CDR2 is SQIVND (reference sequence). The CDR3 protein is CASSIGLKRLHF. In nucleotides, the CDR3 is TGTGCCAGTAGTATTGGGCTGAAGAGATTGCATTTT.

The rearrangement uses TRBV7-9 and TRBJ1-5, with D unclear. V was shortened by 1 base and J by 5 bases, with 15 bases between the two germline ends. Germline V gene lookup returns CDR1 SEHNR and CDR2 FQNEAQ (reference sequence). CDR3 size: 16 residues. Here the CDR3 reads CASSLEGGAPDQPQHF. In nucleotides, the CDR3 is TGTGCCAGCAGCTTAGAGGGAGGAGCTCCAGATCAGCCCCAGCATTTT.

J is TRBJ2-7 and V is TRBV5-6; D possibly corresponds to TRBD1 (6 bases). The CDR3 covers 15 residues. The V gene's germline CDR1 is SGHDT and CDR2 YYEEEE. Trimming left V 4 bases short and J 2 bases short, with 16 bases between. CDR3 nucleotide sequence: TGTGCCAGCAGCGCGTGGACAGCCCCTCCCTACGAGCAGTACTTC. It specifies CASSAWTAPPYEQYF.

V and J are TRBV11-2 and TRBJ1-2, with a tentative D call TRBD1 (5 bases). This CDR3 comprises 15 residues. The V gene lost 4 bases and the J gene lost 0 bases, with 12 bases spanning the gap. Germline loops: CDR1 SGHAT, CDR2 FQNNGV. The CDR3 bases are TGTGCCAGCAGCTCTCTGGGGCTCCCTAACTATGGCTACACCTTC. It specifies CASSSLGLPNYGYTF.

This chain uses TRBV6-1 with TRBJ2-7; the D gene is possibly TRBD2 (5 bases). This CDR3 spans 12 amino acids. The germline CDR1 and CDR2 sequences are MNHNS and SASEGT. The ends were cut back, 6 bases at V and 2 bases at J, with 8 bases in the middle. CDR3 coding DNA: TGTGCCAGCAGGGGAGATACCTACGAGCAGTACTTC. Translation: CASRGDTYEQYF.

This rearrangement joins TRBV20-1 to TRBJ1-3; maybe TRBD1 (6 bases). V was pared by 6 bases and J by 12 bases, with 15 bases between. CDR3 size: 11 residues. Looked up from germline, CDR1 is DFQATT and CDR2 is SNEGSKA (reference sequence). DNA of the CDR3: TGCAGTGCCCCGATGGGCAGGGGCATATATTTT. Protein product: CSAPMGRGIYF.

This chain connects TRBV5-8 to TRBJ2-2, with D possibly being TRBD2 (5 bases). Trimming took 5 bases from V and 2 from J, leaving 16 bases between them. This CDR3 contains 16 residues. From germline, CDR1 is SGHTS and CDR2 YDEGEE. CDR3 in amino acids: CASSSILGLNTGELFF. As DNA, the CDR3 is TGTGCCAGCAGTTCCATACTAGGACTTAACACCGGGGAGCTGTTTTTT.

J is TRBJ2-5 and V is TRBV6-1; the D is unclear. This CDR3 is built from 15 residues. The germline V gene encodes CDR1 MNHNS and CDR2 SASEGT. Between the trimmed V and J ends, which lost 8 bases and 2 bases, there was a span of 18 bases. As DNA, the CDR3 is TGTGCCAGCGCCAGGTTATTAGGTCAGCAAGAGACCCAGTACTTC. Its translation is CASARLLGQQETQYF.

This chain links TRBV27 with TRBJ1-5, with D tentatively TRBD1 (6 bases). CDR1 and CDR2 from the germline V gene are MNHEY and SMNVEV (reference sequence). The CDR3 sequence is 15 residues long. Trimming left V 4 bases short and J 5 bases short, with 15 bases between. Here the CDR3 reads CASSSSLGGHQPQHF. CDR3 in DNA: TGTGCCAGCAGTTCCAGTTTGGGGGGGCATCAGCCCCAGCATTTT.

J is TRBJ2-7 and V is TRBV2; TRBD1 aligns across 7 bases. Losses at the gene ends were 5 bases for V and 6 bases for J; bases not matched to a gene: 7. The CDR3 is made up of 13 amino acids. Looked up from germline, CDR1 is SNHLY and CDR2 is FYNNEI. In nucleotides, the CDR3 is TGTGCCAGCAGTAGGGACAGCGTTTCCGAGCAGTACTTC. Amino acids: CASSRDSVSEQYF.

The chain employs TRBV28 and TRBJ1-1; D remains unclear. From germline, CDR1 is MDHEN and CDR2 SYDVKM. Trimming removed 3 bases at V and 4 bases at J, with 12 bases between. The CDR3 has 14 residues. The CDR3 sequence: CASSFPLEGTEAFF. Here the CDR3 DNA reads TGTGCCAGCAGTTTCCCCCTCGAGGGCACTGAAGCTTTCTTT.

About this clone itself: At one boundary the junction diverges from the germline segment, which might be a read error. The V call is TRBV28, the J call TRBJ1-1; D is ambiguous. The CDR3 covers 13 residues. Germline V gene lookup returns CDR1 MDHEN and CDR2 SYDVKM. The CDR3 protein is CASSTNQRVTRYF. CDR3 DNA sequence: TGTGCCAGCAGTACAAATCAGCGGGTCACTAGGTACTTT.

The chain is built from TRBV6-1 and TRBJ1-5; 8 nucleotides agree with TRBD1. V gave up 4 bases and J gave up 0 bases; unmatched junction bases: 8. This CDR3 region has 17 residues. Germline CDR1 is MNHNS and CDR2 is SASEGT. The DNA for the CDR3 is TGTGCCAGCAGTGGTCCAACAGGGGGTAATAGCAATCAGCCCCAGCATTTT. Protein: CASSGPTGGNSNQPQHF.

This chain connects TRBV6-1 to TRBJ2-1, with 7 bases aligning to TRBD2. The CDR3 loop spans 15 amino acids. Trimming at V came to 3 bases and at J to 8 bases, leaving 10 bases not matched to a gene. Germline CDR1 reads MNHNS; CDR2 reads SASEGT. CDR3 residues: CASSDWRGRSHEQFF. CDR3 DNA sequence: TGTGCCAGCAGTGACTGGCGGGGGAGATCCCATGAGCAGTTCTTC.

The rearrangement uses TRBV6-5 and TRBJ2-4, with TRBD1 matching over 7 bases. Germline V gene data show CDR1 as MNHEY and CDR2 as SVGAGI. This CDR3 spans 14 amino acids. The V and J ends lost 4 bases and 7 bases, in that order; junction bases with no gene match: 7. The CDR3 nucleotides read TGTGCCAGCAGTTCACAGGGGCTGCAGAACATTCAGTACTTC. Translation gives CASSSQGLQNIQYF.

CDR3 nucleotide sequence: TGTGCCAGCAGTACTGGGGGGGAGACCCAGTACTTC. It yields the protein CASSTGGETQYF. The gene calls are TRBV6-6 and TRBJ2-5; tentative D call: TRBD2 (6 bases). This CDR3 spans 12 amino acids. V gave up 5 bases and J gave up 5 bases, with 9 bases separating them. Germline values: CDR1 MNHNY, CDR2 SVGAGI (reference sequence).

The chain recombines TRBV6-5 with TRBJ2-7; 10 bases line up with TRBD2. Germline CDR1 MNHEY, CDR2 SVGAGI. CDR3 length: 14 amino acids. With V trimmed by 7 bases and J by 7 bases, 10 bases remained unmatched. CDR3 loop: CASTSGLAALEQYF. CDR3 sequence (DNA): TGTGCCAGCACCTCAGGACTAGCGGCCCTAGAGCAGTACTTC.

J is TRBJ2-2 and V is TRBV5-4; D is possibly TRBD1 (6 bases). The CDR3 extends over 15 amino acids. CDR1 and CDR2 from the germline V gene are SGHNT and YYREEE (reference sequence). V was shortened by 0 bases and J by 7 bases, with 13 bases between the two germline ends. CDR3 sequence reads: CASSLGEPRGGELFF. The DNA of the CDR3 is TGTGCCAGCAGCTTGGGCGAACCCAGGGGCGGGGAGCTGTTTTTT.

This chain uses TRBV7-9 with TRBJ2-3; 8 nucleotides agree with TRBD1. The V segment lost 4 bases and the J segment 6 bases; nucleotides outside the gene matches: 3. The length of the CDR3 is 13 residues. Germline V lookup: CDR1 SEHNR, CDR2 FQNEAQ (reference sequence). CDR3 DNA: TGTGCCAGCAGCTCATCAGGGGGCGATACGCAGTATTTT. Amino acids: CASSSSGGDTQYF.

The chain employs TRBV19 and TRBJ1-6, with 7 bases aligning to TRBD1. The CDR3 contains 15 residues. Unmatched junction bases numbered 12, after V lost 7 bases and J lost 9 bases. Germline V CDR1 and CDR2: LNHDA, SQIVND (reference sequence). The CDR3: CASKRDSQTFSPLHF. DNA of the CDR3: TGTGCCAGTAAGAGGGACAGCCAGACCTTTTCACCCCTCCACTTT. Combining the CDR3 with reference TRBV19 and TRBJ1-6 gives the whole variable domain DGGITQSPKYLFRKEGQNVTLSCEQNLNHDAMYWYRQDPGQGLRLIYYSQIVNDFQKGDIAEGYSVSREKKESFPLTVTSAQKNPTAFYLCASKRDSQTFSPLHFGNGTRLTVT.

This clone was recorded at least ten times. V gene TRBV6-1 combines with J gene TRBJ2-7, with D perhaps matching TRBD1 (6 bases). Germline V gene sequence: CDR1 MNHNS, CDR2 SASEGT. The ends were cut back, 6 bases at V and 4 bases at J, with 16 bases in the middle. CDR3 length: 14 residues. CDR3: CASSWDTEFYEQYF. The CDR3, as DNA: TGTGCCAGCAGCTGGGACACGGAGTTTTACGAGCAGTACTTC.

The chain recombines TRBV11-2 with TRBJ2-3, with a tentative D call TRBD2 (5 bases). V lost 3 bases to trimming and J lost 7 bases, with 17 bases between them. CDR3 length equals 15 residues. CDR1 is SGHAT, CDR2 FQNNGV, per germline. The CDR3 DNA follows: TGTGCCAGCAGCTTGGTCAGGACGGGAACTAATACGCAGTATTTT. Encoded protein: CASSLVRTGTNTQYF.

This chain joins TRBV28 and TRBJ2-5, with TRBD1 identical over 7 bases. Germline CDR1 and CDR2: MDHEN and SYDVKM. Trimming removed 7 bases from V and 7 bases from J; junction bases left unmatched: 12. The CDR3 contains 14 residues. The CDR3 DNA follows: TGTGCCAGCACCGAATTCACAGGGGATGGGACCCAGTACTTC. Amino acid sequence: CASTEFTGDGTQYF.

The sample holds a few counts of this clone. The V and J genes are TRBV5-1 and TRBJ1-4, with D uncertain. Germline V gives CDR1 SGHRS, CDR2 YFSETQ. Trimming removed 5 bases at V and 5 bases at J, with 4 bases between. CDR3 length equals 11 residues. This CDR3 reads CASRLNEKLFF. The CDR3 nucleotides are TGCGCCAGCAGGCTAAATGAAAAACTGTTTTTT.

V gene TRBV18 combines with J gene TRBJ2-1; 8 nucleotides agree with TRBD1. The V segment lost 1 base and the J segment 6 bases; nucleotides outside the gene matches: 14. This CDR3 is built from 18 residues. Germline CDR1 and CDR2: KGHSH and LQKENI. CDR3 in amino acids: CASSPQPPGQETSNEQFF. DNA of the CDR3: TGTGCCAGCTCACCACAACCCCCGGGACAGGAGACTAGCAATGAGCAGTTCTTC. Looking up the rest from reference TRBV18 and TRBJ2-1 gives the full variable domain: NAGVMQNPRHLVRRRGQEARLRCSPMKGHSHVYWYRQLPEEGLKFMVYLQKENIIDESGMPKERFSAEFPKEGPSILRIQQVVRGDSAAYFCASSPQPPGQETSNEQFFGPGTRLTVL.

CDR3 bases: TGTGCCTGGAGTGTAGGGACAGGCGATTACAATGAGCAGTTCTTC. Translation gives CAWSVGTGDYNEQFF. The gene calls are TRBV30 and TRBJ2-1, with 8 bases fitting TRBD1. The CDR3 runs 15 residues. Germline V gives CDR1 GTSNPN, CDR2 SVGIG (reference sequence). The J segment lost 4 bases and the V segment lost 0 bases, leaving 5 bases of the junction unmatched.

In this sample, this clone turned up once. The V and J genes are TRBV27 and TRBJ1-1; D not certain. CDR1 is MNHEY, CDR2 SMNVEV, per germline (reference sequence). The ends were cut back, 10 bases at V and 2 bases at J, with 11 bases in the middle. The CDR3 covers 12 residues. The CDR3 spells CATWAGNTEAFF. The CDR3 region has the DNA TGTGCCACCTGGGCCGGCAACACTGAAGCTTTCTTT.

This sequence joins TRBV10-3 and TRBJ1-1, with D possibly being TRBD1 (5 bases). This CDR3 region has 15 residues. The ends were cut back, 2 bases at V and 0 bases at J, with 10 bases in the middle. Looked up from germline, CDR1 is ENHRY and CDR2 is SYGVKD. The CDR3 bases are TGTGCCATCAGTGAGGGCGGGGCCATGAACACTGAAGCTTTCTTT. Its translation is CAISEGGAMNTEAFF.

The gene calls are TRBV6-1 and TRBJ2-1; no reliable D call. Trimming shortened V by 7 bases and J by 0 bases, and 13 bases separated the two germline ends. CDR1 MNHNS and CDR2 SASEGT come from the germline V gene. The CDR3 is made up of 15 amino acids. The CDR3 protein is CASTRLPSSYNEQFF. The CDR3 DNA follows: TGTGCCAGCACCCGACTCCCGAGCTCCTACAATGAGCAGTTCTTC.